This T cell receptor (beta chain) was captured in a study of cytomegalovirus exposure and HLA in healthy donors. Whole-study findings and limits: Later findings reportedly placed an Asian-associated ancestry cluster below the approximately 700-donor mean for N-insertions. Researchers reported that a few CMV-associated chains were confirmed in vitro as CMV antigen-specific.

The PCR was carried out with 60 Vbeta primers and 13 Jbeta primers. Generated by immunoSEQ multiplex PCR, the TCRdb table keeps only in-frame clones and is missing some. The table has 95,000 to 110,000 clones, more than 75% seen once. The CDR3 contains 16 residues. Trimming removed 4 bases from V and 7 bases from J; junction bases left unmatched: 7. Germline V gives CDR1 LGHNA, CDR2 YSLEER. This clone was picked up a small number of times. Its antigen is not known. V usage is TRBV4-3 and J usage is TRBJ2-2, with 12 bases matching TRBD1. This receptor was obtained from a young woman in good health and CMV-seropositive. Input material: PBMCs. CDR3 amino acids: CASSPGTGGELGELFF. CDR3 DNA sequence: TGCGCCAGCAGCCCTGGGACAGGGGGCGAGCTCGGGGAGCTGTTTTTT.